The 30 T cell receptor beta chains listed next were all sequenced from one sample in a study of T cell repertoires in cytomegalovirus infection. Which antigens these TCRs recognize remains unknown. TCRdb ran MiXCR on the reads and lists one entry per CDR3 protein. The profile shows roughly 170,000 distinct CDR3 sequences, about 20% of them singletons. The sequenced sample was CD8+ T cells from cultured PBMCs, obtained from culture after CMV antigen stimulation. The receptors were gathered from a human donor in good health (CMV status not recorded). Some clones in this sample may be carry-over from other donors' samples.

There are a few counts of this clonotype. The rearrangement joins TRBV4-1 to TRBJ2-4, with D perhaps being TRBD1 or TRBD2 (5 bases each). CDR3 size: 14 residues. Germline V gene data show CDR1 as MGHRA and CDR2 as YSYEKL. The V end was cut by 4 bases, the J end by 5 bases, with 12 bases between. The CDR3 DNA follows: TGCGCCAGCAGCCGGTCGGGGCTAGAAAACATTCAGTACTTC. It encodes CASSRSGLENIQYF.

This clonotype has a handful of counts. This sequence joins TRBV5-6 and TRBJ2-1; TRBD2 aligns across 7 bases. V was clipped by 0 bases and J by 0 bases; unmatched bases: 6. The germline gives CDR1 SGHDT, CDR2 YYEEEE. CDR3 length equals 17 residues. In DNA form, the CDR3 reads TGTGCCAGCAGCTTGGGTGGAGCTAGCGGCTCCTACAATGAGCAGTTCTTC. It is translated as CASSLGGASGSYNEQFF. The entire variable domain, with the rest obtained from reference TRBV5-6 and TRBJ2-1, is as follows: DAGVTQSPTHLIKTRGQQVTLRCSPKSGHDTVSWYQQALGQGPQFIFQYYEEEERQRGNFPDRFSGHQFPNYSSELNVNALLLGDSALYLCASSLGGASGSYNEQFFGPGTRLTVL.

This chain uses TRBV4-2 with TRBJ2-1, with 9 positions matching TRBD1. With V trimmed by 0 bases and J by 9 bases, 3 bases remained unmatched. The CDR3 covers 14 residues. CDR1 and CDR2 (germline): LGHNA, YNFKEQ. The CDR3 bases are TGTGCCAGCAGCCAAGAGGGGACAGGGAGTGAGCAGTTCTTC. This translates into CASSQEGTGSEQFF.

The J gene is TRBJ1-5, the V gene TRBV7-8; the D is unclear. The CDR3 covers 16 residues. Trimming left V 2 bases short and J 3 bases short, with 14 bases between. The germline V gene has CDR1 SGHVS and CDR2 FQNEAQ. The CDR3 coding sequence is TGTGCCAGCAGCTTACCTGGCAGCCATTTCAATCAGCCCCAGCATTTT. Translating gives CASSLPGSHFNQPQHF.

This clonotype has a handful of counts. The rearrangement joins TRBV11-2 to TRBJ2-3, with TRBD1 matching 10 bases. The V gene's germline CDR1 is SGHAT and CDR2 FQNNGV. The CDR3 totals 17 residues. Trimming cost V 2 bases and J 5 bases; bases outside gene matches: 10. The CDR3 protein is CASSLNFGTGVLDTQYF. CDR3 coding DNA: TGTGCCAGCAGCTTAAATTTTGGGACAGGGGTCCTAGATACGCAGTATTTT.

This chain joins TRBV5-1 and TRBJ2-6; the D gene could be TRBD1 or TRBD2 (6 bases each). The CDR3 has 17 residues. The V end was cut by 3 bases, the J end by 0 bases, with 13 bases between. From germline, CDR1 is SGHRS and CDR2 YFSETQ. Here the CDR3 reads CASSSPEGGSGANVLTF. CDR3 sequence (DNA): TGCGCCAGCAGCTCACCCGAGGGGGGCTCTGGGGCCAACGTCCTGACTTTC.

This clonotype was detected only a few times. The J gene is TRBJ1-2, the V gene TRBV7-8; D is unclear. Trimming stripped 3 bases from V and 11 bases from J, with 16 bases between. The CDR3 has 13 residues. From germline, CDR1 is SGHVS and CDR2 FQNEAQ. CDR3 DNA: TGTGCCAGCAGCTTCCTTCGGACCGAAGGTTACACCTTC. Translated, it gives CASSFLRTEGYTF.

V and J are TRBV6-1 and TRBJ1-4; tentative D call: TRBD1 (6 bases). V was trimmed by 8 bases and J by 4 bases, leaving 20 bases between them. The CDR3 has 16 residues. The germline CDR1 and CDR2 sequences are MNHNS and SASEGT. The CDR3 loop is CASGWSRGQNNEKLFF. CDR3 sequence (DNA): TGTGCCAGCGGATGGTCCCGGGGACAAAATAATGAAAAACTGTTTTTT.

J is TRBJ2-1 and V is TRBV11-2; 12 nucleotides agree with TRBD2. This CDR3 contains 16 residues. V was pared by 0 bases and J by 10 bases, with 7 bases of the junction left unmatched. Per germline, CDR1 SGHAT and CDR2 FQNNGV. CDR3 sequence: CASSLELAGGVREQFF. CDR3 DNA sequence: TGTGCCAGCAGCTTAGAACTAGCGGGGGGCGTGAGAGAGCAGTTCTTC.

The V gene is TRBV7-2, the J gene TRBJ2-3; 7 bases align to TRBD2. CDR3 length equals 16 residues. Germline V gene data show CDR1 as SGHTA and CDR2 as FQGNSA. V lost 2 bases to trimming and J lost 4 bases; unmatched junction nucleotides: 9. The CDR3 loop is CASSLQLAIPPDTQYF. DNA for the CDR3: TGTGCCAGCAGCTTACAACTAGCGATCCCCCCAGATACGCAGTATTTT.

This clonotype was picked up a small number of times. V gene TRBV12-5 combines with J gene TRBJ1-2, with 7 nucleotides matching TRBD1. Germline CDR1 and CDR2: LGHNT and FRNRAP. The CDR3 loop spans 16 amino acids. With 4 bases clipped from V and 0 bases from J, the junction kept 8 bases outside the gene matches. CDR3 amino acids: CASGSYGTAPNYGYTF. The DNA of the CDR3 is TGTGCTAGTGGTTCCTACGGGACAGCTCCTAACTATGGCTACACCTTC.

J is TRBJ1-5 and V is TRBV19, with 7 bases fitting TRBD1. This CDR3 region has 15 residues. Trimming at V came to 3 bases and at J to 2 bases, leaving 4 bases not matched to a gene. Germline CDR1 and CDR2: LNHDA and SQIVND (reference sequence). The CDR3 DNA sequence: TGTGCCAGTAGTATGGTTCAGGGGGGCAATCAGCCCCAGCATTTT. This sequence encodes CASSMVQGGNQPQHF.

The J gene is TRBJ2-7, the V gene TRBV7-8; the D is unclear. The germline V gene has CDR1 SGHVS and CDR2 FQNEAQ. The CDR3 runs to 14 residues. The V and J ends lost 5 bases and 3 bases respectively, with 14 bases between them. As DNA, the CDR3 is TGTGCCAGCAGCGCAGACACTTCCAACTACGAGCAGTACTTC. This sequence encodes CASSADTSNYEQYF.

This clonotype has just a few counts. The chain links TRBV11-2 to TRBJ1-1; D gene unclear. Trimming stripped 5 bases from V and 4 bases from J, with 14 bases between. Germline lookup yields CDR1 SGHAT and CDR2 FQNNGV. The CDR3 contains 14 residues. The CDR3 protein is CASSPTEGITEAFF. The CDR3 DNA is TGTGCCAGCAGCCCCACAGAGGGTATCACTGAAGCTTTCTTT.

There are a few counts of this clonotype. CDR3 coding DNA: TGTGCCAGCAGCTTAGGGTTGGGGGGCCGGTACTACAATGAGCAGTTCTTC. Its translation is CASSLGLGGRYYNEQFF. The V and J genes are TRBV11-2 and TRBJ2-1; the D call may be TRBD1 or TRBD2 (6 bases each). The germline gives CDR1 SGHAT, CDR2 FQNNGV. V shed 1 base and J shed 3 bases, with 16 bases lying between them. The CDR3 sequence is 17 residues long.

This clonotype has a handful of counts. The chain has TRBV5-1 and TRBJ2-7; D is uncertain. V was shortened by 4 bases and J by 3 bases, with 14 bases between the two germline ends. CDR1 is SGHRS and CDR2 is YFSETQ in the germline V gene. The CDR3 length is 14 residues. CDR3 sequence (DNA): TGCGCCAGCAGCGAGAAGACCGAATACTACGAGCAGTACTTC. Amino acid sequence: CASSEKTEYYEQYF.

This clonotype was seen more than once but under ten times. This chain connects TRBV12-3 or TRBV12-4 to TRBJ1-2; no clear D gene. CDR3 length: 16 amino acids. The V end lost 3 bases, the J end lost 1 base, and 15 bases lay between the germline ends. CDR3: CASSFGVQQFNYGYTF. The CDR3 DNA is TGTGCCAGCAGTTTCGGGGTCCAACAGTTTAACTATGGCTACACCTTC.

V usage is TRBV10-3 and J usage is TRBJ2-7; TRBD2 agrees at 14 bases. Germline CDR1 ENHRY, CDR2 SYGVKD. This CDR3 region has 17 residues. The trim removed 2 bases at V and 2 bases at J, leaving 5 bases unmatched. For the CDR3, the DNA is TGTGCCATCAGTGAGGCGGGACTAGCGGGGGTAACCTACGAGCAGTACTTC. It is translated as CAISEAGLAGVTYEQYF.

The table lists this clonotype with a few counts. The V and J genes are TRBV13 and TRBJ1-5; D gene unclear. The length of the CDR3 is 16 residues. V lost 5 bases and J lost 1, with 15 bases in between. Germline V gives CDR1 PRHDT, CDR2 FYEKMQ (reference sequence). CDR3 in amino acids: CASSLSASGSNQPQHF. DNA of the CDR3: TGTGCCAGCAGCCTCAGCGCCTCTGGGAGCAATCAGCCCCAGCATTTT.

This chain uses TRBV7-8 with TRBJ2-1; 12 nucleotides match TRBD2. The V and J ends lost 5 bases and 1 base, in that order; junction bases with no gene match: 3. Germline assignment: CDR1 SGHVS and CDR2 FQNEAQ. This CDR3 has 16 residues. The CDR3 DNA is TGTGCCAGCAGCATAACTAGCGGGGGGTCCTACAATGAGCAGTTCTTC. Protein product: CASSITSGGSYNEQFF.

This clonotype was found a few times. The chain recombines TRBV27 with TRBJ2-3; 9 nucleotides agree with TRBD1. The CDR3 extends over 16 amino acids. V lost 3 bases to trimming and J lost 8 bases; unmatched junction nucleotides: 12. Germline V gives CDR1 MNHEY, CDR2 SMNVEV (reference sequence). The CDR3 loop reads CASSFDGQGIFGTQYF. Here the CDR3 DNA reads TGTGCCAGCAGTTTCGACGGACAGGGGATTTTCGGTACGCAGTATTTT.

This clonotype was seen a handful of times. The chain carries TRBV7-9 and TRBJ1-5, with 7 positions matching TRBD1. The CDR3 is 16 amino acids. Trimming removed 5 bases from V and 5 bases from J; junction bases left unmatched: 12. Looked up from germline, CDR1 is SEHNR and CDR2 is FQNEAQ (reference sequence). The CDR3 DNA follows: TGTGCCAGCAGCCCTTATGGGCAGGGGGTTCATCAGCCCCAGCATTTT. It codes for CASSPYGQGVHQPQHF.

The V call is TRBV20-1, the J call TRBJ1-3; a possible D gene is TRBD1 (5 bases). The CDR3 spans 15 residues. Trimming took 3 bases from V and 3 from J, leaving 15 bases between them. The germline V gene encodes CDR1 DFQATT and CDR2 SNEGSKA (reference sequence). CDR3 protein: CSASDGGFFGNTIYF. The CDR3 DNA reads as TGCAGTGCTAGTGACGGGGGGTTCTTTGGAAACACCATATATTTT.

Regarding this clonotype: One junction end disagrees with the germline gene, perhaps due to a read error. J is TRBJ2-7 and V is TRBV7-3, with TRBD2 as a possible D gene (5 bases). This CDR3 spans 16 amino acids. CDR1 is SGHTA and CDR2 is FQGTGA in the germline V gene. The CDR3 DNA is TGTGCCAGCAGCTCCCTGAAGTCTAGCCAGCCCTATGAGCAGTACTTC. Amino acid sequence: CASSSLKSSQPYEQYF.

The CDR3 protein is CASSLVGVRDRVFDPQYF. The CDR3 coding sequence is TGTGCCAGCAGCTTGGTGGGAGTCCGGGACAGGGTCTTTGATCCGCAGTATTTT. V usage is TRBV7-2 and J usage is TRBJ2-3; the match to TRBD1 covers 9 bases. This CDR3 has 18 amino acids. The V and J ends lost 3 bases and 10 bases, in that order; junction bases with no gene match: 20. Germline CDR1 SGHTA, CDR2 FQGNSA. Complete variable domain (other parts from reference TRBV7-2 and TRBJ2-3): GAGVSQSPSNKVTEKGKDVELRCDPISGHTALYWYRQSLGQGLEFLIYFQGNSAPDKSGLPSDRFSAERTGGSVSTLTIQRTQQEDSAVYLCASSLVGVRDRVFDPQYFGPGTRLTVL.

The chain links TRBV12-3 or TRBV12-4 to TRBJ1-2, with D possibly TRBD1 on 6 matching bases. This CDR3 spans 16 amino acids. V lost 10 bases to trimming and J lost 0 bases, with 21 bases between them. This CDR3 is CATRRQVAEANYGYTF. The CDR3 nucleotides are TGTGCCACTCGGAGACAGGTCGCAGAGGCTAACTATGGCTACACCTTC.

V usage is TRBV4-1 and J usage is TRBJ1-2; TRBD1 might be the D (5 bases). This CDR3 comprises 16 residues. Trimming pared 0 bases from V and 7 bases from J, leaving 18 bases between. Germline V gene data show CDR1 as MGHRA and CDR2 as YSYEKL. The DNA of the CDR3 is TGCGCCAGCAGCCAAGAGAGGCGGGGGTATTCCGGTGGCTACACCTTC. It is translated as CASSQERRGYSGGYTF.

V usage is TRBV4-3 and J usage is TRBJ2-7; the match to TRBD2 covers 7 bases. This CDR3 region has 15 residues. V lost 1 base and J lost 6; bases outside the gene matches: 9. Germline CDR1 reads LGHNA; CDR2 reads YSLEER. CDR3 nucleotides: TGCGCCAGCAGCCAAGTAGCGGGTCCCTTCGGCGAGCAGTACTTC. Translated, it gives CASSQVAGPFGEQYF.

This chain links TRBV19 with TRBJ2-2; 10 bases agree with TRBD2. The CDR3 is 18 amino acids. Germline values: CDR1 LNHDA, CDR2 SQIVND (reference sequence). J gave up 1 base and V 3 bases, and 8 bases lay outside the gene matches. CDR3 sequence: CASSMTLAGVRNTGELFF. CDR3 nucleotide sequence: TGTGCCAGTAGTATGACCCTAGCGGGGGTCCGGAACACCGGGGAGCTGTTTTTT.

This clonotype has just a few counts. This chain connects TRBV27 to TRBJ1-1; 8 bases are shared with TRBD1. V lost 11 bases and J lost 0; bases outside the gene matches: 8. From germline, CDR1 is MNHEY and CDR2 SMNVEV (reference sequence). The CDR3 extends over 14 amino acids. Here the CDR3 DNA reads TGTGCCGCCAGGGACAGGAAGCTGAACACTGAAGCTTTCTTT. Amino acid sequence: CAARDRKLNTEAFF.